The 19 T cell receptor beta chains listed next were all sequenced from one sample in a study of human T cells and chemical hapten exposure. Noted time point: patch test 1, 2 weeks after DPC sensitization. This sample's treatment: therapeutic diphenylcyclopropenone sensitization with weekly scalp DPC. Each CDR3 protein is one row after TCRdb ran MiXCR on the RACE reads. The data show roughly 190,000 distinct CDR3 sequences, with about a fifth seen just once and roughly 6.7% held by the top ten. Sequences were derived from whole blood, sampled in connection with sensitization to the hapten diphenylcyclopropenone (DPC). The source is a woman aged 45-60 years with alopecia areata. Some clones in this sample may be carry-over from other donors' samples.

This clonotype was recorded a few times. CDR3 in DNA: TGTGCCAGCAGAAACCGGGACGGGGACAGGGGCTTCTCTGGAAACACCATATATTTT. Translated: CASRNRDGDRGFSGNTIYF. This chain joins TRBV12-3 or TRBV12-4 and TRBJ1-3; 10 nucleotides align to TRBD1. The CDR3 loop spans 19 amino acids. The V gene end was trimmed by 6 bases and the J gene end by 0 bases; junction bases not matched to a gene: 14.

This clonotype was detected a few times. This rearrangement joins TRBV11-2 to TRBJ2-1; 10 nucleotides line up with TRBD2. V dropped 3 bases and J dropped 7; count of bases not matched to a gene: 9. The CDR3 extends over 16 amino acids. Germline V gene lookup returns CDR1 SGHAT and CDR2 FQNNGV. CDR3 DNA: TGTGCCAGCAGCTTGGTAGCGGGAGGCCCCCTTAATGAGCAGTTCTTC. This codes for CASSLVAGGPLNEQFF.

The chain is built from TRBV19 and TRBJ1-5; D uncertain. The CDR3 is 14 amino acids. Deletions cut 3 bases from V and 3 bases from J, with 9 bases between. From germline, CDR1 is LNHDA and CDR2 SQIVND (reference sequence). The CDR3 is CASSIVVFNQPQHF. In DNA, the CDR3 is TGTGCCAGTAGTATTGTTGTGTTCAATCAGCCCCAGCATTTT.

V gene TRBV20-1 combines with J gene TRBJ2-5, with 11 positions matching TRBD2. V was clipped by 6 bases and J by 7 bases; unmatched bases: 16. Germline V lookup: CDR1 DFQATT, CDR2 SNEGSKA (reference sequence). The CDR3 contains 16 residues. For the CDR3, the DNA is TGCAGTGCCACTTCCCCGGGACTAGCGGTCGGTGGGACCCAGTACTTC. It yields the protein CSATSPGLAVGGTQYF.

The gene calls are TRBV5-1 and TRBJ2-1; D not certain. Germline assignment: CDR1 SGHRS and CDR2 YFSETQ. The V and J ends lost 5 bases and 8 bases respectively, with 11 bases between them. The CDR3 consists of 12 residues. CDR3 sequence reads: CASSRGWDEQFF. DNA of the CDR3: TGCGCCAGCAGTCGTGGGTGGGATGAGCAGTTCTTC.

The V call is TRBV20-1, the J call TRBJ2-1; 9 nucleotides align to TRBD1. The length of the CDR3 is 16 residues. The junction had 8 bases not matched to a gene; V was cut back by 0 bases and J by 5 bases. Germline CDR1 is DFQATT and CDR2 is SNEGSKA (reference sequence). This chain's CDR3 is CSARDSRGTGNNEQFF. The CDR3 DNA reads as TGCAGTGCTAGAGACAGCCGGGGGACAGGGAACAATGAGCAGTTCTTC.

The V and J genes are TRBV20-1 and TRBJ2-1; TRBD1 or TRBD2 may be the D gene (5 bases each). The CDR3 runs 18 residues. Trimming cost V 0 bases and J 3 bases, with 21 bases left between them. CDR1 is DFQATT and CDR2 is SNEGSKA in the germline V gene (reference sequence). In nucleotides, the CDR3 is TGCAGTGCTAGAGATCTGGGGCAGCCCCGGGGCTACTACAATGAGCAGTTCTTC. It is translated as CSARDLGQPRGYYNEQFF.

This clonotype appeared once. V and J are TRBV6-5 and TRBJ2-1, with 8 bases lining up with TRBD2. The CDR3 covers 15 residues. Germline V lookup: CDR1 MNHEY, CDR2 SVGAGI. The V and J ends lost 5 bases and 10 bases, in that order; junction bases with no gene match: 13. CDR3 bases: TGTGCCAGCAGTGGGGCCGTTAGCGGGATCGGGGAGCAGTTCTTC. Translation gives CASSGAVSGIGEQFF.

This clonotype was counted between two and nine times. The V call is TRBV4-2, the J call TRBJ2-7, with 8 nucleotides matching TRBD1. The CDR3 runs to 15 residues. Looked up from germline, CDR1 is LGHNA and CDR2 is YNFKEQ. The V segment lost 2 bases and the J segment 3 bases; nucleotides outside the gene matches: 6. Written as DNA, the CDR3 is TGTGCCAGCAGCCAATCAGGGGGCAATATCTACGAGCAGTACTTC. It specifies CASSQSGGNIYEQYF.

This clonotype was detected a few times. This chain links TRBV2 with TRBJ2-2; no firm D call. Between the trimmed V and J ends, which lost 7 bases and 7 bases, there was a span of 22 bases. The CDR3 has 16 residues. The germline gives CDR1 SNHLY, CDR2 FYNNEI. The CDR3 DNA reads TGTGCCAGCATGGGTACAACTTACCCTTCAGGCGGGGAGCTGTTTTTT. Amino acids: CASMGTTYPSGGELFF.

This clonotype was seen repeatedly, ten times or more. The rearrangement links TRBV27 to TRBJ2-1; 12 bases agree with TRBD2. CDR1 is MNHEY and CDR2 is SMNVEV in the germline V gene (reference sequence). With 5 bases clipped from V and 8 bases from J, the junction kept 7 bases outside the gene matches. The CDR3 runs 15 residues. The CDR3 DNA reads TGTGCCAGCAGTCCTCTAGCGGGAGGGCAGGATGAGCAGTTCTTC. This gives the protein CASSPLAGGQDEQFF.

V gene TRBV7-2 combines with J gene TRBJ2-7; D remains unclear. This CDR3 is 15 amino acids long. Germline V lookup: CDR1 SGHTA, CDR2 FQGNSA. V was trimmed by 1 base and J by 1 base, leaving 11 bases between them. CDR3 nucleotides: TGTGCCAGCAGCTTAGGGGCAGCCACTTCCTACGAGCAGTACTTC. It encodes CASSLGAATSYEQYF. Full variable domain (missing parts from reference TRBV7-2 and TRBJ2-7): GAGVSQSPSNKVTEKGKDVELRCDPISGHTALYWYRQSLGQGLEFLIYFQGNSAPDKSGLPSDRFSAERTGGSVSTLTIQRTQQEDSAVYLCASSLGAATSYEQYFGPGTRLTVT.

The chain joins TRBV29-1 to TRBJ1-2; D remains unclear. The V end lost 4 bases, the J end lost 6 bases, and 12 bases lay between the germline ends. This CDR3 contains 12 residues. Germline loops: CDR1 SQVTM, CDR2 ANQGSEA. The CDR3: CSVVEGGDGYTF. The CDR3 bases are TGCAGCGTTGTAGAGGGTGGGGATGGCTACACCTTC. Supplemented by reference TRBV29-1 and TRBJ1-2, the full variable domain reads SAVISQKPSRDICQRGTSLTIQCQVDSQVTMMFWYRQQPGQSLTLIATANQGSEATYESGFVIDKFPISRPNLTFSTLTVSNMSPEDSSIYLCSVVEGGDGYTFGSGTRLTVV.

The CDR3 nucleotides read TGCGCCAGCAGCTTGGCCGGGGGGGCGGGCACTGAAGCTTTCTTT. It is translated as CASSLAGGAGTEAFF. The chain employs TRBV5-1 and TRBJ1-1; the D gene is possibly TRBD1 (6 bases). The germline CDR1 and CDR2 sequences are SGHRS and YFSETQ. CDR3 length: 15 amino acids. V dropped 0 bases and J dropped 4 bases, with 13 bases sitting between them.

The table lists this clonotype with a few counts. The V gene is TRBV5-6, the J gene TRBJ1-2; TRBD1 matches at 9 bases. This CDR3 has 16 amino acids. The V gene's germline CDR1 is SGHDT and CDR2 YYEEEE. J was trimmed by 5 bases and V by 4 bases; bases with no gene match: 12. DNA for the CDR3: TGTGCCAGCAGCCCTTATCCGGGACAGGGCGGTTATGGCTACACCTTC. It translates to CASSPYPGQGGYGYTF.

This clonotype was picked up a small number of times. A junction end diverges from the germline sequence, so it may reflect a read error. The chain links TRBV7-7 to TRBJ2-2; a possible D gene is TRBD2 (6 bases). Germline V gives CDR1 SSHAT, CDR2 FNYEAQ (reference sequence). The CDR3 spans 13 residues. The CDR3 loop is CASSRGLAGELFF. CDR3 nucleotide sequence: TGTGCTAGCAGCCGGGGACTGGCCGGGGAGCTGTTTTTT. The variable domain in full, with the rest retrieved from reference TRBV7-7 and TRBJ2-2, is GAGVSQSPRYKVTKRGQDVTLRCDPISSHATLYWYQQALGQGPEFLTYFNYEAQPDKSGLPSDRFSAERPEGSISTLTIQRTEQRDSAMYRCASSRGLAGELFFGEGSRLTVL.

The rearrangement uses TRBV20-1 and TRBJ1-3, with TRBD1 as a possible D gene (5 bases). The CDR3 extends over 14 amino acids. CDR1 DFQATT and CDR2 SNEGSKA come from the germline V gene (reference sequence). Trimming stripped 5 bases from V and 7 bases from J, with 18 bases between. CDR3: CSAGAAGWLNTIYF. The CDR3 DNA sequence: TGCAGTGCTGGGGCAGCAGGGTGGCTTAACACCATATATTTT.

A few counts support this clonotype. This sequence joins TRBV5-1 and TRBJ2-7, with 9 bases matching TRBD2. CDR3 length: 16 residues. V was clipped by 3 bases and J by 0 bases; unmatched bases: 7. From germline, CDR1 is SGHRS and CDR2 YFSETQ. This CDR3 reads CASSSLSGRNSYEQYF. CDR3 nucleotide sequence: TGCGCCAGCAGCTCGCTTAGCGGGAGAAACTCCTACGAGCAGTACTTC.

This clonotype has a handful of counts. This rearrangement joins TRBV7-9 to TRBJ2-7; TRBD1 might be the D (6 bases). The CDR3 consists of 14 residues. V was cut by 2 bases and J by 7 bases, with 15 bases left in between. Per the germline V gene, CDR1 is SEHNR and CDR2 is FQNEAQ (reference sequence). CDR3 in amino acids: CASSLRTVFGEQYF. The CDR3 DNA reads as TGTGCCAGCAGCTTAAGGACAGTTTTCGGGGAGCAGTACTTC.